One sample yielded the 20 T cell receptor beta chains listed below, sequenced in a study of response to subunit inactivated influenza vaccine. TCRdb reprocessed the RT-PCR reads via MiXCR and lists one record per CDR3 protein. The sample records fewer than 250,000 distinct CDR3 sequences, around 14% being singletons. Source: CD8+ T cells sorted from PBMCs, taken roughly 5 days after vaccination. Receptors originate from a man between 45 and 60 years old who received an inactivated influenza vaccine.

This sequence joins TRBV7-8 and TRBJ2-2, with TRBD1 identical over 8 bases. Germline V gives CDR1 SGHVS, CDR2 FQNEAQ. The V and J ends lost 1 base and 6 bases, in that order; junction bases with no gene match: 7. The length of the CDR3 is 16 residues. CDR3 in amino acids: CASSLGSGGLAGELFF. CDR3 coding DNA: TGTGCCAGCAGCTTAGGGTCAGGGGGCTTAGCCGGGGAGCTGTTTTTT.

This clonotype came up a few times. The CDR3 coding sequence is TGTGCCAGCAGCGGCGGCTACAATGAGCAGTTCTTC. Its protein product is CASSGGYNEQFF. The V gene is TRBV11-2, the J gene TRBJ2-1; D is undetermined. Germline assignment: CDR1 SGHAT and CDR2 FQNNGV. This CDR3 region has 12 residues. V was trimmed by 5 bases and J by 3 bases, leaving 5 bases between them.

V and J are TRBV28 and TRBJ2-2, with D possibly called TRBD1 or TRBD2 (5 bases each). The CDR3 runs 16 residues. Trimming removed 5 bases from V and 4 bases from J, with 17 bases in between. The germline CDR1 and CDR2 sequences are MDHEN and SYDVKM. The CDR3 loop is CASSKPLGTSTGELFF. CDR3 DNA sequence: TGTGCCAGCAGTAAACCTCTCGGGACCAGCACCGGGGAGCTGTTTTTT. Full variable domain (missing parts from reference TRBV28 and TRBJ2-2): DVKVTQSSRYLVKRTGEKVFLECVQDMDHENMFWYRQDPGLGLRLIYFSYDVKMKEKGDIPEGYSVSREKKERFSLILESASTNQTSMYLCASSKPLGTSTGELFFGEGSRLTVL.

The gene calls are TRBV20-1 and TRBJ2-3, with D uncertain. CDR3 length equals 10 residues. Trimming stripped 8 bases from V and 2 bases from J, with 5 bases between. The V gene's germline CDR1 is DFQATT and CDR2 SNEGSKA (reference sequence). CDR3 DNA sequence: TGCAGTCCGAACACAGATACGCAGTATTTT. Its translation is CSPNTDTQYF.

The V call is TRBV7-9, the J call TRBJ2-7; tentatively, D is TRBD1 or TRBD2 (5 bases each). The V end was cut by 0 bases, the J end by 5 bases, with 11 bases between. In germline, CDR1 is SEHNR, CDR2 FQNEAQ (reference sequence). This CDR3 has 14 residues. The CDR3 region is CASSLAHGGNEQYF. CDR3 nucleotides: TGTGCCAGCAGCTTAGCGCATGGGGGTAACGAGCAGTACTTC.

This chain connects TRBV19 to TRBJ2-7, with a tentative D call TRBD2 (5 bases). The V gene's germline CDR1 is LNHDA and CDR2 SQIVND (reference sequence). V was cut by 3 bases and J by 2 bases, with 8 bases left in between. The CDR3 sequence is 13 residues long. DNA of the CDR3: TGTGCCAGTAGTATGTCTAGCACCTACGAGCAGTACTTC. Its translation: CASSMSSTYEQYF.

This clonotype was counted at least ten times. This chain joins TRBV19 and TRBJ1-4; unclear D gene. Looked up from germline, CDR1 is LNHDA and CDR2 is SQIVND (reference sequence). The CDR3 has 14 residues. V was clipped by 2 bases and J by 4 bases, with 8 bases between them. The CDR3 region has the DNA TGTGCCAGTAGTATACATCGAGGTAATGAAAAACTGTTTTTT. Its protein is CASSIHRGNEKLFF. Filled out from reference TRBV19 and TRBJ1-4, the complete variable domain reads DGGITQSPKYLFRKEGQNVTLSCEQNLNHDAMYWYRQDPGQGLRLIYYSQIVNDFQKGDIAEGYSVSREKKESFPLTVTSAQKNPTAFYLCASSIHRGNEKLFFGSGTQLSVL.

The chain uses TRBV12-3 or TRBV12-4 and TRBJ2-4, with a weak D call TRBD2 (6 bases). The CDR3 is made up of 13 amino acids. Trimming shortened V by 5 bases and J by 8 bases, and 13 bases separated the two germline ends. The CDR3 DNA follows: TGTGCCAGCAGTACTAGTCCGGGGGACATTCAGTACTTC. Protein: CASSTSPGDIQYF.

This chain uses TRBV7-3 with TRBJ2-5; D is possibly TRBD1 (5 bases). V lost 0 bases, J lost 4 bases, and 6 bases lay in between. Germline CDR1 is SGHTA and CDR2 is FQGTGA. This CDR3 is 13 amino acids long. The CDR3 protein is CASSLTGAETQYF. CDR3 bases: TGTGCCAGCAGCTTAACAGGGGCAGAGACCCAGTACTTC.

This clonotype appeared a few times. This sequence joins TRBV5-1 and TRBJ2-7, with D perhaps TRBD2 (7 bases). V was clipped by 2 bases and J by 2 bases, with 17 bases between them. The CDR3 is 16 residues long. Germline lookup yields CDR1 SGHRS and CDR2 YFSETQ. CDR3 region: CASSFVTGGLTYEQYF. For the CDR3, the DNA is TGCGCCAGCAGCTTCGTTACCGGGGGGCTTACCTACGAGCAGTACTTC.

This clonotype appeared a few times. This chain links TRBV7-9 with TRBJ1-1, with 7 bases fitting TRBD1. Unmatched junction bases numbered 8, after V lost 2 bases and J lost 5 bases. The CDR3 spans 15 residues. Germline V gives CDR1 SEHNR, CDR2 FQNEAQ (reference sequence). The CDR3 sequence is CASSLTHRGGTEAFF. CDR3 sequence (DNA): TGTGCCAGCAGCTTAACCCACAGGGGCGGGACTGAAGCTTTCTTT. Full variable domain (outside the CDR3, taken from reference TRBV7-9 and TRBJ1-1): DTGVSQNPRHKITKRGQNVTFRCDPISEHNRLYWYRQTLGQGPEFLTYFQNEAQLEKSRLLSDRFSAERPKGSFSTLEIQRTEQGDSAMYLCASSLTHRGGTEAFFGQGTRLTVV.

This clonotype has more than one count but fewer than ten. The rearrangement uses TRBV2 and TRBJ1-1; perhaps TRBD1 as D (5 bases). Deletions cut 4 bases from V and 4 bases from J, with 13 bases between. Germline-derived CDR1 and CDR2 are SNHLY and FYNNEI. The CDR3 length is 14 residues. The CDR3 sequence: CASSVPAGGTEAFF. The CDR3 DNA follows: TGTGCCAGCAGTGTGCCGGCTGGGGGCACTGAAGCTTTCTTT.

This clonotype occurred a few times. The chain is built from TRBV4-1 and TRBJ2-7; 7 bases align to TRBD1. CDR1 is MGHRA and CDR2 is YSYEKL in the germline V gene. CDR3 size: 15 residues. V lost 0 bases, J lost 2 bases, and 4 bases stayed unmatched. CDR3 DNA sequence: TGCGCCAGCAGCCAAGACTGGGACAGCACCTACGAGCAGTACTTC. It encodes CASSQDWDSTYEQYF.

The CDR3, as DNA: TGCGCCAGCAGCCAAGATCCCCAGGGGGCCTGGGAGACCCAGTACTTC. Protein product: CASSQDPQGAWETQYF. J is TRBJ2-5 and V is TRBV4-3, with 8 nucleotides matching TRBD1. The germline gives CDR1 LGHNA, CDR2 YSLEER. The CDR3 is made up of 16 amino acids. Unmatched junction bases numbered 8, after V lost 0 bases and J lost 5 bases.

The chain employs TRBV27 and TRBJ2-1, with D perhaps TRBD2 (5 bases). The V gene lost 5 bases and the J gene lost 7 bases, with 9 bases spanning the gap. Germline V gene lookup returns CDR1 MNHEY and CDR2 SMNVEV (reference sequence). The CDR3 has 12 residues. The CDR3 DNA follows: TGTGCCAGCAGTCACTGGGAGAATGAGCAGTTCTTC. This codes for CASSHWENEQFF.

This clonotype was counted between two and nine times. The V gene is TRBV12-3 or TRBV12-4, the J gene TRBJ2-2; D remains ambiguous. This CDR3 comprises 14 residues. V was cut by 7 bases and J by 3 bases, with 12 bases left in between. This chain's CDR3 is CASNFRSYTGELFF. CDR3 DNA sequence: TGTGCCAGCAACTTCAGGTCGTACACCGGGGAGCTGTTTTTT.

Here the CDR3 reads CSVGTDTGELFF. CDR3 bases: TGTAGTGTGGGGACGGACACCGGGGAGCTGTTTTTT. The chain couples TRBV6-5 to TRBJ2-2, with D tentatively TRBD1 or TRBD2 (5 bases each). The CDR3 covers 12 residues. The germline gives CDR1 MNHEY, CDR2 SVGAGI.

This clonotype was counted ten times or more. This chain joins TRBV7-9 and TRBJ2-1; D is perhaps TRBD1 or TRBD2 (5 bases each). This CDR3 contains 12 residues. Between the trimmed V and J ends, which lost 5 bases and 7 bases, there was a span of 9 bases. Per the germline V gene, CDR1 is SEHNR and CDR2 is FQNEAQ (reference sequence). CDR3 amino acids: CASSLGRNEQFF. CDR3 in DNA: TGTGCCAGCAGCCTGGGACGAAATGAGCAGTTCTTC.

About this clonotype: This may be a read error, as it is one base from a much larger clone. The genes are TRBV29-1 and TRBJ2-1; tentatively, D is TRBD2 (5 bases). The CDR3 length is 13 residues. Per germline, CDR1 SQVTM and CDR2 ANQGSEA. The CDR3 DNA reads TGCCGCGTTGCTGGCGGGCTTTACAATGAGCAGTTCTTC. This codes for CRVAGGLYNEQFF.

CDR3 in DNA: TGCAGTGCTAGAGATCCCGACAGGGGGCCTTACAATGAGCAGTTCTTC. Translation gives CSARDPDRGPYNEQFF. The J gene is TRBJ2-1, the V gene TRBV20-1; 10 nucleotides match TRBD1. There are 16 residues in the CDR3. Looked up from germline, CDR1 is DFQATT and CDR2 is SNEGSKA (reference sequence). Trimming at V came to 0 bases and at J to 4 bases, leaving 6 bases not matched to a gene.